This is a list of T cell receptor beta chains from one sample in a study of blood T cell repertoires in COVID-19. Using immunoSEQ multiplex PCR, the repertoire was profiled, and TCRdb retains in-frame clones only, with some absent. The sample lists approximately 160,000 clones, about three quarters seen once, with 2.5% to 3.5% in the top ten. The material sequenced was peripheral blood. These receptors were collected from a man aged 65-85 years with acute or convalescent COVID-19. CDR3s include the opening cysteine and the closing phenylalanine or tryptophan. D genes are given only for firm matches. Not all rows give a size; the values are once, few, many and, for expanded clones, a class.

DNA,CDR3,size,D,V,J
TGTGCCAGCAGCTTAGACATCCCCCTCGCGGAGACCCAGTACTTC,CASSLDIPLAETQYF,once,-,TRBV11-2,TRBJ2-5
TGCGCCAGCAGCGATCAATTTCGACAGGGGCGCGTCTATGGCTACACCTTC,CASSDQFRQGRVYGYTF,-,TRBD1,TRBV4-1,TRBJ1-2
TGTGCCAGCAGTCTACTAGCGGGGGCCCGGGGAGCCCAGTACTTC,CASSLLAGARGAQYF,few,TRBD2,TRBV27,TRBJ2-5
TGTGCCAGTAGTTTTAGCGGTTCCTACAATGAGCAGTTCTTC,CASSFSGSYNEQFF,-,-,TRBV19,TRBJ2-1
TGCGCCAGCACCCCAGTTCTTGGCTCTGGAAACACCATATATTTT,CASTPVLGSGNTIYF,few,-,TRBV10-1,TRBJ1-3
TGTGCCAGTAACGTGGGGGGGCATGAGCAGTACTTC,CASNVGGHEQYF,-,-,TRBV19,TRBJ2-7
TGTGCCAGCAGCTCGTACCAAGAGACCCAGTACTTC,CASSSYQETQYF,-,-,TRBV11-2,TRBJ2-5
TGCGCCAGCGCGCTGGAAACAGGGATCTACGAGCAGTACTTC,CASALETGIYEQYF,once,-,TRBV5-1,TRBJ2-7
TGTGCCAGCAGTTTGGGGGCGGTAGTGGACAATGAGCAGTTCTTC,CASSLGAVVDNEQFF,few,-,TRBV28,TRBJ2-1
TGTGCCAGCAGCCAAGGTACTAGTACAGATACGCAGTATTTT,CASSQGTSTDTQYF,-,-,TRBV3-1/TRBV3-2,TRBJ2-3
TGTGCCTGGAGTGCTCGGGGGGGGGCGCAGTACTTC,CAWSARGGAQYF,once,TRBD2,TRBV30,TRBJ2-7
TGTGCCAGCAGTGAATGGGGGGGAGCTAATGAAAAACTGTTTTTT,CASSEWGGANEKLFF,-,-,TRBV6-1,TRBJ1-4
TGTGCCAGCAGTGAACGGGACAGCGCCTTCTCTGGAAACACCATATATTTT,CASSERDSAFSGNTIYF,-,TRBD1,TRBV2,TRBJ1-3
TGTGCCAGCAGGAAACAGGGGGCGGGAGAGCAGTACTTC,CASRKQGAGEQYF,-,TRBD1,TRBV13,TRBJ2-7
TGTGCCAGCAGTCGGACAGGGAGAGAGACCCAGTACTTC,CASSRTGRETQYF,-,TRBD1,TRBV6-6,TRBJ2-5
TGCGCCAGCAGCCAATCTAGCGGGGCGAACACCGGGGAGCTGTTTTTT,CASSQSSGANTGELFF,-,TRBD2,TRBV4-3,TRBJ2-2
TGTGCCAGCAGTTACTTTCAGGGATTGGGGGAAAAACTGTTTTTT,CASSYFQGLGEKLFF,-,-,TRBV6-2/TRBV6-3,TRBJ1-4
TGTGCCAGCAGGGACTCCCGGGGGGGCACTGAAGCTTTCTTT,CASRDSRGGTEAFF,-,-,TRBV2,TRBJ1-1
TGCGCCAGCAGCTTGGCCGGTCTCCTTAATGAAAAACTGTTTTTT,CASSLAGLLNEKLFF,-,-,TRBV5-1,TRBJ1-4
TGTGCCAGCTCCCCACTTCCGGCTAGCGGGAGGGGAAGCTCCTACGAGCAGTACTTC,CASSPLPASGRGSSYEQYF,few,TRBD2,TRBV18,TRBJ2-7
TGTGCCAGCAGCTACTCCCCCACCGCCTCCGATGAAAAACTGTTTTTT,CASSYSPTASDEKLFF,-,-,TRBV5-6,TRBJ1-4
TGTGCCAGTAGTATGGACGTAGCGGCTGGGGCCAACGTCCTGACTTTC,CASSMDVAAGANVLTF,many,-,TRBV19,TRBJ2-6
TGCGCCAGCAGCCAAGATGCGGGCCTGAGGATTTACAATGAGCAGTTCTTC,CASSQDAGLRIYNEQFF,-,-,TRBV4-1,TRBJ2-1
TGTGCCAGCAGCTTTGCGGGCTCGGACCAGCCCCAGCATTTT,CASSFAGSDQPQHF,-,-,TRBV7-2,TRBJ1-5
TGTGCCACCAGACATCATACAGAGTTCACATGGCATGGCTACACCTTC,CATRHHTEFTWHGYTF,-,-,TRBV15,TRBJ1-2